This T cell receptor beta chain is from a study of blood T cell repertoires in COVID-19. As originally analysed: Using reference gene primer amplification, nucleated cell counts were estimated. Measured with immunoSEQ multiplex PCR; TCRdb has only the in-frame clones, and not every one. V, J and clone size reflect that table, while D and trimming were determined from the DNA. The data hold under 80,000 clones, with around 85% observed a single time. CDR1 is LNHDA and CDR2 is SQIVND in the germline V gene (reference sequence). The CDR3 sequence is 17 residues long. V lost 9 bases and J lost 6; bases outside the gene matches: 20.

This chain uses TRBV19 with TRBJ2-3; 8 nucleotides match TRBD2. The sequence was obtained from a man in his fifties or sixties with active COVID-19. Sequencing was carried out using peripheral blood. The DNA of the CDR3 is TGTGCCAGCGCCCCACCCAGGGCAGCGGGAGTTTCTGATACGCAGTATTTT. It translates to CASAPPRAAGVSDTQYF.